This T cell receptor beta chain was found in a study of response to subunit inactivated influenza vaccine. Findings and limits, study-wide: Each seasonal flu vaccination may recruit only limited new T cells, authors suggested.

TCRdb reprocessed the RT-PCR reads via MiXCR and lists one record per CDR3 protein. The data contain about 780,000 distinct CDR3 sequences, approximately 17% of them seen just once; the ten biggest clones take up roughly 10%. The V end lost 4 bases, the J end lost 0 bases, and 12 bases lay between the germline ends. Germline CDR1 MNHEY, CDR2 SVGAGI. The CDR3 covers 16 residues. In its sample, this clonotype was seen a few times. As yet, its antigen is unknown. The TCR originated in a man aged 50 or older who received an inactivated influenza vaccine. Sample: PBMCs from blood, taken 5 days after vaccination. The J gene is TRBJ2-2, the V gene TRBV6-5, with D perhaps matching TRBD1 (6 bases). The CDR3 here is CASSLLGGSNTGELFF. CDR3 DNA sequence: TGTGCCAGCAGTTTACTTGGGGGCTCGAACACCGGGGAGCTGTTTTTT.